This passage covers 22 T cell receptor beta chains from one sample sequenced in a study of blood T cell repertoires in COVID-19. Generated by immunoSEQ multiplex PCR, the TCRdb table keeps only in-frame clones and is missing some. Of over 100,000 clones listed, roughly 76% are singletons. The specimen sequenced was peripheral blood. Every receptor here comes from a human donor in a cohort sampled during active COVID-19.

The rearrangement joins TRBV4-3 to TRBJ2-3; the match to TRBD2 covers 15 bases. The trim removed 3 bases at V and 0 bases at J, leaving 10 bases unmatched. Germline V CDR1 and CDR2: LGHNA, YSLEER. The CDR3 has 20 amino acids. The CDR3 spells CASSQQLGLAGGTSTDTQYF. The CDR3 bases are TGCGCCAGCAGCCAGCAACTTGGACTAGCGGGGGGGACTAGCACAGATACGCAGTATTTT.

This clone was observed a handful of times. This chain connects TRBV30 to TRBJ2-1; 8 bases fit TRBD2. The germline CDR1 and CDR2 sequences are GTSNPN and SVGIG (reference sequence). The CDR3 has 16 residues. Trimming cost V 3 bases and J 3 bases; bases outside gene matches: 10. The CDR3 protein is CAWRGSELAGYNEQFF. CDR3 coding DNA: TGTGCCTGGAGGGGATCGGAGCTAGCGGGCTACAATGAGCAGTTCTTC.

V and J are TRBV11-2 and TRBJ2-7; the D is unclear. Germline V gene sequence: CDR1 SGHAT, CDR2 FQNNGV. V was trimmed by 8 bases and J by 1 base, leaving 9 bases between them. This CDR3 comprises 12 residues. CDR3 region: CASVGSSYEQYF. The CDR3 DNA reads as TGTGCCAGCGTTGGCAGTTCCTACGAGCAGTACTTC.

The V and J genes are TRBV7-9 and TRBJ2-7; TRBD2 might be the D (7 bases). From germline, CDR1 is SEHNR and CDR2 FQNEAQ (reference sequence). The CDR3 sequence is 15 residues long. V lost 2 bases to trimming and J lost 4 bases, with 15 bases between them. Here the CDR3 DNA reads TGTGCCAGCAGCTTAAGAGGCGGGGGCCAGTACGAGCAGTACTTC. Translation gives CASSLRGGGQYEQYF.

The V and J genes are TRBV19 and TRBJ2-7, with TRBD1 matching 8 bases. The CDR3 spans 15 residues. From germline, CDR1 is LNHDA and CDR2 SQIVND (reference sequence). With 4 bases clipped from V and 4 bases from J, the junction kept 9 bases outside the gene matches. DNA of the CDR3: TGTGCCAGTAGTAGAGCCAGACAGGGGCTATACGAGCAGTACTTC. Encoded protein: CASSRARQGLYEQYF.

The V and J genes are TRBV5-1 and TRBJ2-5; 7 bases are a match to TRBD2. This CDR3 has 14 amino acids. Per germline, CDR1 SGHRS and CDR2 YFSETQ. J was trimmed by 5 bases and V by 5 bases; bases with no gene match: 9. CDR3 in DNA: TGCGCCAGCAGAGATCGGACTAGGGGTGAGACCCAGTACTTC. This translates into CASRDRTRGETQYF.

V is TRBV18 and J is TRBJ2-1; 7 positions agree with TRBD1. The CDR3 runs 17 residues. Trimming at V came to 4 bases and at J to 7 bases, leaving 16 bases not matched to a gene. The germline V gene encodes CDR1 KGHSH and CDR2 LQKENI. Written as DNA, the CDR3 is TGTGCCAGCTCACTTCGTGGGACAGCGCTACCTGGAAATGAGCAGTTCTTC. It encodes CASSLRGTALPGNEQFF.

CDR3 nucleotides: TGTGCCAGCACCATCCCGACCGGGACTAGCGGCACCGGGGAGCTGTTTTTT. Its protein is CASTIPTGTSGTGELFF. The chain joins TRBV7-9 to TRBJ2-2, with 11 positions matching TRBD2. This CDR3 region has 17 residues. Trimming took 7 bases from V and 4 from J; bases not matched to a gene: 11. Germline CDR1 is SEHNR and CDR2 is FQNEAQ (reference sequence).

The chain employs TRBV28 and TRBJ1-5; tentatively, D is TRBD1 (6 bases). The ends were cut back, 6 bases at V and 2 bases at J, with 11 bases in the middle. The CDR3 is 14 amino acids. From germline, CDR1 is MDHEN and CDR2 SYDVKM. The CDR3 region is CASRKQGGNQPQHF. The CDR3 DNA sequence: TGTGCCAGCAGGAAACAGGGAGGCAATCAGCCCCAGCATTTT.

The chain is built from TRBV7-2 and TRBJ1-5; the D gene is possibly TRBD1 (5 bases). The germline gives CDR1 SGHTA, CDR2 FQGNSA. The V end lost 2 bases, the J end lost 7 bases, and 9 bases lay between the germline ends. This CDR3 is 13 amino acids long. The DNA for the CDR3 is TGTGCCAGCAGCTTATCCCGGGGGCAGCCCCAGCATTTT. It encodes CASSLSRGQPQHF.

The chain is built from TRBV28 and TRBJ2-1; D not resolved. This CDR3 contains 12 residues. V was shortened by 0 bases and J by 9 bases, with 6 bases between the two germline ends. The germline V gene encodes CDR1 MDHEN and CDR2 SYDVKM. The CDR3 region is CASSLWVVEQFF. In nucleotides, the CDR3 is TGTGCCAGCAGTTTATGGGTAGTTGAGCAGTTCTTC.

The chain recombines TRBV28 with TRBJ2-7; TRBD2 matches 14 bases. CDR1 and CDR2 from the germline V gene are MDHEN and SYDVKM. This CDR3 has 16 amino acids. V was clipped by 4 bases and J by 6 bases; unmatched bases: 8. In nucleotides, the CDR3 is TGTGCCAGCAGTTCTCCCGGGACTAGCGGGAGAGGCGAGCAGTACTTC. It specifies CASSSPGTSGRGEQYF.

The V gene is TRBV7-9, the J gene TRBJ1-1; the D gene is possibly TRBD1 (5 bases). In germline, CDR1 is SEHNR, CDR2 FQNEAQ (reference sequence). The germline V and J ends were trimmed by 3 bases and 7 bases, with 15 bases remaining between them. CDR3 length: 14 amino acids. The CDR3 protein is CASSFLGARDEAFF. CDR3 coding DNA: TGTGCCAGCAGCTTCCTAGGGGCGCGTGATGAAGCTTTCTTT.

V gene TRBV6-6 combines with J gene TRBJ2-3; 9 nucleotides match TRBD1. In germline, CDR1 is MNHNY, CDR2 SVGAGI (reference sequence). V shed 5 bases, J shed 6 bases, and the junction held 15 bases outside the gene matches. This CDR3 has 17 amino acids. This CDR3 is CASSRLLGQGLKDTQYF. Here the CDR3 DNA reads TGTGCCAGCAGTCGCTTACTCGGACAGGGGTTAAAGGATACGCAGTATTTT.

This chain uses TRBV7-2 with TRBJ1-5; no definite D call. This CDR3 is 14 amino acids long. CDR1 is SGHTA and CDR2 is FQGNSA in the germline V gene. V dropped 5 bases and J dropped 1 base, with 9 bases sitting between them. The CDR3 spells CASSPGWSNQPQHF. Here the CDR3 DNA reads TGTGCCAGCAGCCCCGGGTGGAGCAATCAGCCCCAGCATTTT.

The chain uses TRBV14 and TRBJ2-1; 10 bases are a match to TRBD2. This CDR3 has 17 amino acids. Per the germline V gene, CDR1 is SGHDN and CDR2 is FVKESK. The junction had 9 bases not matched to a gene; V was cut back by 0 bases and J by 7 bases. CDR3 DNA: TGTGCCAGCAGCCAAGATCGGCTAGCGGGAGTGTCTAATGAGCAGTTCTTC. Amino acid sequence: CASSQDRLAGVSNEQFF.

This sequence joins TRBV28 and TRBJ1-2, with a weak D call TRBD1 (5 bases). This CDR3 has 14 residues. Germline CDR1 reads MDHEN; CDR2 reads SYDVKM. Trimming removed 7 bases from V and 2 bases from J, with 14 bases in between. This CDR3 reads CASKGAAQNYGYTF. The DNA of the CDR3 is TGTGCCAGCAAAGGGGCAGCTCAAAACTATGGCTACACCTTC.

This chain uses TRBV3-1 (or the pseudogene TRBV3-2) with TRBJ2-7; a possible D gene is TRBD2 (5 bases). Germline V lookup: CDR1 LGHDT, CDR2 YNNKEL (reference sequence). This CDR3 contains 15 residues. Trimming pared 0 bases from V and 5 bases from J, leaving 14 bases between. For the CDR3, the DNA is TGTGCCAGCAGCCAAGATAGGAGGAAAAGCAACGAGCAGTACTTC. Protein sequence: CASSQDRRKSNEQYF.

The V call is TRBV28, the J call TRBJ2-7, with a weak D call TRBD2 (5 bases). The V and J ends lost 7 bases and 2 bases respectively, with 21 bases between them. The germline CDR1 and CDR2 sequences are MDHEN and SYDVKM. CDR3 length: 16 residues. The CDR3 spells CASTPAWTPGPYEQYF. Here the CDR3 DNA reads TGTGCCAGCACCCCAGCGTGGACTCCAGGTCCCTACGAGCAGTACTTC. The whole variable domain, remainder taken from reference TRBV28 and TRBJ2-7, is DVKVTQSSRYLVKRTGEKVFLECVQDMDHENMFWYRQDPGLGLRLIYFSYDVKMKEKGDIPEGYSVSREKKERFSLILESASTNQTSMYLCASTPAWTPGPYEQYFGPGTRLTVT.

The chain joins TRBV9 to TRBJ1-1, with TRBD1 identical over 7 bases. V lost 2 bases to trimming and J lost 4 bases; unmatched junction nucleotides: 2. The CDR3 has 13 residues. In germline, CDR1 is SGDLS, CDR2 YYNGEE. CDR3 bases: TGTGCCAGCAGCGTGCGGACAGGCACTGAAGCTTTCTTT. This sequence encodes CASSVRTGTEAFF.

The genes are TRBV15 and TRBJ2-5; D gene unclear. CDR1 is LNHNV and CDR2 is YYDKDF in the germline V gene (reference sequence). V shed 1 base and J shed 3 bases, with 9 bases lying between them. CDR3 length equals 14 residues. The CDR3 DNA sequence: TGTGCCACCAGCAGAGGTGAGCTTAAAGAGACCCAGTACTTC. It specifies CATSRGELKETQYF.

The chain links TRBV5-5 to TRBJ2-3, with a possible D match to TRBD2 (6 bases). V shed 0 bases and J shed 8 bases, with 16 bases lying between them. Germline V gives CDR1 SGHKS, CDR2 YYEKEE (reference sequence). The CDR3 totals 15 residues. Here the CDR3 reads CASSLDQGWGGTQYF. The CDR3 DNA is TGTGCCAGCAGCTTGGACCAGGGCTGGGGAGGTACGCAGTATTTT.